This T cell receptor (beta chain) was captured by sequencing in a study of human T cells and chemical hapten exposure. In the study overall: Sensitization applied 2% DPC to 2 cm by 2 cm of upper inner arm skin.

The study's library attached unique molecular identifiers to single cDNA molecules. Using its own MiXCR run on the RACE reads, TCRdb lists one record per CDR3 protein. The sample lists about 290,000 distinct CDR3 sequences; around 7% were seen once. Germline V lookup: CDR1 LGHDT, CDR2 YNNKEL (reference sequence). The CDR3 contains 20 residues. V lost 3 bases and J 0 bases, leaving 25 bases between the germline ends. The sample holds a few counts of this clonotype. Time point meaning: pre-sensitization, week 0. The treatment: therapeutic diphenylcyclopropenone sensitization with weekly scalp DPC. It was from unfractionated whole blood that total RNA was extracted.

This clonotype was sampled from a man aged 18 to 30 with alopecia areata. Some clones in this sample may be carry-over from other donors' samples. The chain couples TRBV3-1 to TRBJ2-3; a possible D gene is TRBD2 (6 bases). Specimen: whole blood, collected in connection with sensitization to the hapten diphenylcyclopropenone (DPC). CDR3 in DNA: TGTGCCAGCAGCCAGGAACTTAGCGGTACGGGAACGGGTAGCACAGATACGCAGTATTTT. Translating gives CASSQELSGTGTGSTDTQYF.